This T cell receptor beta chain was found in a study of CD8 T cells in Susac syndrome. Reverse transcription of roughly 0.5 to 1 ug RNA was carried out with random hexamers. TCRdb analysed the immunoSEQ multiplex PCR reads with MiXCR anew, one entry per CDR3 protein. The table includes about 210,000 distinct CDR3 sequences, nearly 97% detected once. CDR1 SGHRS and CDR2 YFSETQ come from the germline V gene. The V and J ends lost 0 bases and 8 bases respectively, with 8 bases between them. The CDR3 has 13 amino acids. The TCR originated in a human donor with multiple sclerosis. The specimen sequenced was CD4+ T cells from PBMCs. The chain uses TRBV5-1 and TRBJ2-2; D remains unclear. The DNA for the CDR3 is TGCGCCAGCAGCTTGGTAGTTTCTGGGGAGCTGTTTTTT. It codes for CASSLVVSGELFF.